The entry below describes one TCR beta chain. What it recognizes is unknown. At one end the junction does not follow the germline gene, possibly because of a read error. This specimen comes from a study of cytomegalovirus exposure and HLA in healthy donors. In the study overall: A subsequent analysis stated that the roughly 130 validation repertoires were run on the same platform as the approximately 610 first-cohort repertoires. Findings and caveats of the study: With high specificity and sensitivity, the classifier reportedly diagnosed cytomegalovirus status. A subsequent analysis found that TCR clusters from the first cohort also tended to co-occur in the roughly 120 validation repertoires, with roughly 95% of cluster scores above 0.

The length of the CDR3 is 16 residues. In germline, CDR1 is MDHEN, CDR2 SYDVKM. Clones were sequenced by immunoSEQ multiplex PCR, and TCRdb holds only the in-frame ones, with some missing. Of about 72,000 clones listed, 94% are singletons. The donors formed part of the roughly 120-subject validation cohort, distinct from the roughly 700-subject first cohort. This chain uses TRBV28 with TRBJ2-6; D call uncertain. The sequence derives from a woman between 18 and 30 years old in good health and CMV-seronegative. Input material: PBMCs. The CDR3 sequence: CTSSLHQDSGANVLTF. The DNA for the CDR3 is TGTACCAGCAGTCTCCACCAGGACTCTGGGGCCAACGTCCTGACTTTC.